Shown below are 18 T cell receptor beta chains from a single sample sequenced in a study of T cell repertoires in cytomegalovirus infection. From the reads, TCRdb called clonotypes with MiXCR, one entry per CDR3 protein. The table lists roughly 120,000 distinct CDR3 sequences, around 28% of them singletons. No cognate antigen is known for these TCRs. The specimen was CD8+ T cells from cultured PBMCs, collected from culture after CMV antigen stimulation. All receptors derive from a human donor in good health (CMV status not recorded). Some clones in this sample may be carry-over from other donors' samples.

The chain uses TRBV7-6 and TRBJ2-6; no reliable D call. Germline-derived CDR1 and CDR2 are SGHVS and FNYEAQ. This CDR3 has 14 residues. V was clipped by 4 bases and J by 0 bases, with 4 bases between them. The CDR3 is CASSSYSGANVLTF. The DNA of the CDR3 is TGTGCCAGCAGCTCGTACTCTGGGGCCAACGTCCTGACTTTC. The full variable domain, completed using reference TRBV7-6 and TRBJ2-6, is GAGVSQSPRYKVTKRGQDVALRCDPISGHVSLYWYRQALGQGPEFLTYFNYEAQQDKSGLPNDRFSAERPEGSISTLTIQRTEQRDSAMYRCASSSYSGANVLTFGAGSRLTVL.

V is TRBV7-9 and J is TRBJ1-1; TRBD1 matches at 8 bases. Trimming at V came to 6 bases and at J to 5 bases, leaving 8 bases not matched to a gene. The germline V gene encodes CDR1 SEHNR and CDR2 FQNEAQ (reference sequence). The length of the CDR3 is 14 residues. CDR3 in amino acids: CASSSGGPGTEAFF. CDR3 DNA sequence: TGTGCCAGCAGTTCAGGGGGCCCCGGAACTGAAGCTTTCTTT.

This clonotype has only a few counts. The V gene is TRBV19, the J gene TRBJ2-1, with D possibly matching TRBD2 (7 bases). The CDR3 runs to 16 residues. Trimming cost V 3 bases and J 2 bases, with 14 bases left between them. Germline V gene sequence: CDR1 LNHDA, CDR2 SQIVND (reference sequence). CDR3 DNA sequence: TGTGCCAGTAGTATGGATCGGGGGGCCGCCTACAATGAGCAGTTCTTC. Its translation: CASSMDRGAAYNEQFF.

CDR3 residues: CASTTLGVHEQYF. DNA for the CDR3: TGTGCCAGCACTACCCTGGGGGTCCACGAGCAGTACTTC. This sequence joins TRBV12-3 or TRBV12-4 and TRBJ2-7; D possibly matches TRBD1 or TRBD2 (5 bases each). The CDR3 consists of 13 residues. V was cut by 7 bases and J by 5 bases, with 15 bases left in between.

The chain joins TRBV19 to TRBJ1-5; possible D gene TRBD1, 6 bases. The CDR3 is 15 residues long. The V gene's germline CDR1 is LNHDA and CDR2 SQIVND (reference sequence). V was cut by 3 bases and J by 1 base, with 10 bases left in between. The CDR3 coding sequence is TGTGCCAGTAGTATTTTAGGGGGGAGCAATCAGCCCCAGCATTTT. Its translation is CASSILGGSNQPQHF.

CDR3 amino acids: CASSFGGLAGSNTGELFF. DNA for the CDR3: TGTGCCAGCAGCTTTGGGGGACTAGCGGGGTCGAACACCGGGGAGCTGTTTTTT. The chain is built from TRBV7-8 and TRBJ2-2; TRBD2 matches at 13 bases. CDR3 length equals 18 residues. Germline CDR1 and CDR2: SGHVS and FQNEAQ. Trimming took 3 bases from V and 0 from J; bases not matched to a gene: 4.

This chain connects TRBV4-1 to TRBJ1-5; a possible D gene is TRBD1 (6 bases). This CDR3 spans 15 amino acids. V lost 2 bases and J lost 3, with 11 bases in between. The germline V gene encodes CDR1 MGHRA and CDR2 YSYEKL. The CDR3 DNA sequence: TGCGCCAGCAGCCAAACGAGGGGGAACAATCAGCCCCAGCATTTT. Translated: CASSQTRGNNQPQHF.

This clonotype has just a few counts. This sequence joins TRBV7-9 and TRBJ2-6; D unclear. Trimming removed 5 bases at V and 2 bases at J, with 10 bases between. The CDR3 runs 15 residues. From germline, CDR1 is SEHNR and CDR2 FQNEAQ (reference sequence). CDR3 nucleotide sequence: TGTGCCAGCAGCCTGGGCCGCACTGGGGCCAACGTCCTGACTTTC. Protein: CASSLGRTGANVLTF.

This clonotype was seen repeatedly, ten times or more. V usage is TRBV7-9 and J usage is TRBJ2-1; TRBD2 agrees at 8 bases. CDR3 length: 15 amino acids. Trimming cost V 5 bases and J 7 bases; bases outside gene matches: 10. CDR1 is SEHNR, CDR2 FQNEAQ, per germline (reference sequence). CDR3 amino acids: CASSQSEAGANEQFF. As DNA, the CDR3 is TGTGCCAGCAGCCAGTCGGAAGCGGGGGCGAATGAGCAGTTCTTC.

This clonotype came up a few times. This sequence joins TRBV27 and TRBJ1-1; D call uncertain. The V end was cut by 0 bases, the J end by 1 base, with 6 bases between. Germline-derived CDR1 and CDR2 are MNHEY and SMNVEV (reference sequence). CDR3 length equals 14 residues. CDR3 amino acids: CASSLSAGNTEAFF. For the CDR3, the DNA is TGTGCCAGCAGTTTATCGGCAGGGAACACTGAAGCTTTCTTT.

The chain employs TRBV9 and TRBJ1-3; D not certain. V was cut by 4 bases and J by 1 base, with 0 bases left in between. The CDR3 is 11 residues long. Germline CDR1 SGDLS, CDR2 YYNGEE. In nucleotides, the CDR3 is TGTGCCAGCAGCTCTGGAAACACCATATATTTT. This codes for CASSSGNTIYF.

The table lists this clonotype with a count of one. The J gene is TRBJ2-7, the V gene TRBV5-6; D is perhaps TRBD1 or TRBD2 (5 bases each). Trimming cost V 0 bases and J 6 bases, with 13 bases left between them. The CDR3 covers 14 residues. Germline V gives CDR1 SGHDT, CDR2 YYEEEE. CDR3 in DNA: TGTGCCAGCAGCTTGGAGGGACGCGCCGTCGAGCAGTACTTC. Its translation: CASSLEGRAVEQYF. The full variable domain, completed using reference TRBV5-6 and TRBJ2-7, is DAGVTQSPTHLIKTRGQQVTLRCSPKSGHDTVSWYQQALGQGPQFIFQYYEEEERQRGNFPDRFSGHQFPNYSSELNVNALLLGDSALYLCASSLEGRAVEQYFGPGTRLTVT.

Regarding this clonotype: This may be a read error, as it is one base from a much larger clone. V usage is TRBV28 and J usage is TRBJ2-7; 7 bases map to TRBD1. The CDR3 has 14 amino acids. J lost 3 bases, V lost 6 bases, and 8 bases had no gene match. Per germline, CDR1 MDHEN and CDR2 SYDVKM. CDR3 residues: CASRPTGVVYEQYF. CDR3 nucleotide sequence: TGTGCCAGCAGGCCTACAGGGGTGGTCTACGAGCAGTACTTC.

V is TRBV2 and J is TRBJ2-3; D possibly corresponds to TRBD1 (6 bases). The CDR3 runs 17 residues. CDR1 SNHLY and CDR2 FYNNEI come from the germline V gene. Trimming cost V 7 bases and J 0 bases, with 20 bases left between them. The CDR3 coding sequence is TGTGCCAGCAACCCAGGACAGCACGACCATAGCACAGATACGCAGTATTTT. Its protein product is CASNPGQHDHSTDTQYF.

The chain couples TRBV4-1 to TRBJ1-2; D is uncertain. CDR1 and CDR2 from the germline V gene are MGHRA and YSYEKL. CDR3 size: 15 residues. V was pared by 0 bases and J by 4 bases, with 12 bases between. The DNA of the CDR3 is TGCGCCAGCAGCCAAGATGAGGATCTAATCTATGGCTACACCTTC. Translation gives CASSQDEDLIYGYTF.

The rearrangement links TRBV6-1 to TRBJ2-3; D call uncertain. Germline-derived CDR1 and CDR2 are MNHNS and SASEGT. Trimming shortened V by 5 bases and J by 0 bases, and 12 bases separated the two germline ends. The CDR3 has 15 residues. The CDR3 sequence: CASSTTLSSTDTQYF. CDR3 nucleotides: TGTGCCAGCAGTACGACTCTTAGTAGCACAGATACGCAGTATTTT.

The chain couples TRBV7-9 to TRBJ2-7; D perhaps matches TRBD1 (6 bases). The V end was cut by 1 base, the J end by 5 bases, with 9 bases between. This CDR3 comprises 13 residues. Germline CDR1 is SEHNR and CDR2 is FQNEAQ (reference sequence). The CDR3 protein is CASSLEQGDEQYF. Here the CDR3 DNA reads TGTGCCAGCAGCTTAGAACAGGGCGACGAGCAGTACTTC.

The table lists this clonotype with many counts. The CDR3 DNA reads TGTGCCGGTGGTGCCTCCTACGAGCAGTACTTC. It codes for CAGGASYEQYF. The gene calls are TRBV6-1 and TRBJ2-7; D is uncertain. The V end was cut by 11 bases, the J end by 0 bases, with 8 bases between. Germline loops: CDR1 MNHNS, CDR2 SASEGT. The CDR3 spans 11 residues.